This entry describes one TCR beta chain. The CDR3 loop spans 18 amino acids. Germline V gene sequence: CDR1 MDHEN, CDR2 SYDVKM. TCRdb re-called the 5' RACE reads and gives one entry per CDR3 protein, without DNA. The table gives roughly 120,000 distinct CDR3 sequences; the top ten clones make up around 12% of it. This entry belongs to a study of monozygotic twins with inflammatory bowel disease. This clonotype was obtained from a human donor with ulcerative colitis or Crohn's disease, or a healthy co-twin of an affected twin (not recorded which). The sample consisted of blood. The chain couples TRBV28 to TRBJ1-4. CDR3 in amino acids: CASREGRTPNDFNEKLFF.